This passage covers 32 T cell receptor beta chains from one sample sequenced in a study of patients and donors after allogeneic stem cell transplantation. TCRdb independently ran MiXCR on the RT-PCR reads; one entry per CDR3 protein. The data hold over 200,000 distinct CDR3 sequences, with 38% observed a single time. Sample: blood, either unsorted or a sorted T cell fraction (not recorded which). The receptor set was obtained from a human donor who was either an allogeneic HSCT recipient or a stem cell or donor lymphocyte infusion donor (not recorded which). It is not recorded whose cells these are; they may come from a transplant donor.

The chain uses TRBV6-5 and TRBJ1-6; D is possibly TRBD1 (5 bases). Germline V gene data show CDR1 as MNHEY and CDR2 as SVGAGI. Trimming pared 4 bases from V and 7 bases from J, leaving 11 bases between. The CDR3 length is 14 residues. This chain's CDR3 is CASSWEGKNSPLHF. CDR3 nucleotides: TGTGCCAGCAGTTGGGAGGGGAAAAATTCACCCCTCCACTTT.

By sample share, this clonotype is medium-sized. The CDR3 here is CASSPWDNQPQHF. The CDR3 region has the DNA TGTGCCAGCAGCCCGTGGGACAATCAGCCCCAGCATTTT. J is TRBJ1-5 and V is TRBV7-9, with no clear D. V was trimmed by 5 bases and J by 3 bases, leaving 8 bases between them. CDR1 and CDR2 (germline): SEHNR, FQNEAQ (reference sequence). This CDR3 is built from 13 residues. The variable domain in full, with the rest retrieved from reference TRBV7-9 and TRBJ1-5, is DTGVSQNPRHKITKRGQNVTFRCDPISEHNRLYWYRQTLGQGPEFLTYFQNEAQLEKSRLLSDRFSAERPKGSFSTLEIQRTEQGDSAMYLCASSPWDNQPQHFGDGTRLSIL.

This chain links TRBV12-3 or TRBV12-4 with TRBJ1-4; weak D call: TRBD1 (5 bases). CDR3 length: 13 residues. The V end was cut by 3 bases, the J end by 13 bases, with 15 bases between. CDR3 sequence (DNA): TGTGCCAGCAGTTTGGGCAGGGCGGCTAGACTGTTTTTT. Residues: CASSLGRAARLFF.

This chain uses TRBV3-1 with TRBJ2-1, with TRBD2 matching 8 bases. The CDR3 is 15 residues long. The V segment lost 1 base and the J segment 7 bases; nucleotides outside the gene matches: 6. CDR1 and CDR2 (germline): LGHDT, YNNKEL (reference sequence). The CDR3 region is CASSQVLTSGNEQFF. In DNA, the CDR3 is TGTGCCAGCAGCCAAGTATTAACTAGCGGAAATGAGCAGTTCTTC.

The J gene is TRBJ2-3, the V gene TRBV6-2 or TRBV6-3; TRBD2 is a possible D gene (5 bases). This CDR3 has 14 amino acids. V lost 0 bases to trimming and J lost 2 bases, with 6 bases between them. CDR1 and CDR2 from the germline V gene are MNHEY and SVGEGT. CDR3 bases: TGTGCCAGCAGTTACTCCGGGAACACAGATACGCAGTATTTT. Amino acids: CASSYSGNTDTQYF.

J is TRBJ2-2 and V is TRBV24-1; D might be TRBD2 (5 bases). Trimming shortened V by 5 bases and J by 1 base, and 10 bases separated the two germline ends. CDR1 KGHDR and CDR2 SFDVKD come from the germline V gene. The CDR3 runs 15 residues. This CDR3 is CATSARRMNTGELFF. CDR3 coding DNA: TGTGCCACCAGTGCACGGAGGATGAACACCGGGGAGCTGTTTTTT.

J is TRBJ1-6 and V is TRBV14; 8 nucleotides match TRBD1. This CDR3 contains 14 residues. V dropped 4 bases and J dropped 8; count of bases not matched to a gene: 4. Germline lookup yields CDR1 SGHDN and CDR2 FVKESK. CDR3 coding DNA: TGTGCCAGCAGCCTGACAGGGGCACATTCACCCCTCCACTTT. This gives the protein CASSLTGAHSPLHF.

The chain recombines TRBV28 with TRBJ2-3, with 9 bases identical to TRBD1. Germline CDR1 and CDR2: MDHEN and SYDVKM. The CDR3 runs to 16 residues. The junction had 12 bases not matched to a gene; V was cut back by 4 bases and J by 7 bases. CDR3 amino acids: CASSSPGTGRTYTQYF. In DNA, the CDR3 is TGTGCCAGCAGTTCTCCCGGGACAGGGCGGACCTATACGCAGTATTTT.

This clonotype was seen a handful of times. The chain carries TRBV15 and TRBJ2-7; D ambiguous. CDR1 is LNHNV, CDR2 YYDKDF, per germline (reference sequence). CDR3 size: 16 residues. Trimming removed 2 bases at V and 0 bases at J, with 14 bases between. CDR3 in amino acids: CATSRSPPVSSYEQYF. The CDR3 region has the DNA TGTGCCACCAGCAGATCCCCACCAGTGAGCTCCTACGAGCAGTACTTC.

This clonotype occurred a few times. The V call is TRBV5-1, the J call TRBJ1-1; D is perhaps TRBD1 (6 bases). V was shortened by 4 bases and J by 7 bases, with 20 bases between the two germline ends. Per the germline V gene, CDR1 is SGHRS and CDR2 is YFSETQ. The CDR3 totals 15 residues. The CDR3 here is CASSVDRLNLDEAFF. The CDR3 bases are TGCGCCAGCAGCGTGGACAGATTAAATTTGGATGAAGCTTTCTTT.

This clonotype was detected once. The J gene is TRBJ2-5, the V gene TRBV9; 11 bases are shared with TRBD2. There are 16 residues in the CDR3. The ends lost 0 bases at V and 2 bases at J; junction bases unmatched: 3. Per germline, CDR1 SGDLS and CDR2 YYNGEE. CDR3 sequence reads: CASSVGGTSGQETQYF. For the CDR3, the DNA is TGTGCCAGCAGCGTAGGGGGGACTAGCGGTCAAGAGACCCAGTACTTC. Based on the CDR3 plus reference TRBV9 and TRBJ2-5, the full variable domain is DSGVTQTPKHLITATGQRVTLRCSPRSGDLSVYWYQQSLDQGLQFLIQYYNGEERAKGNILERFSAQQFPDLHSELNLSSLELGDSALYFCASSVGGTSGQETQYFGPGTRLLVL.

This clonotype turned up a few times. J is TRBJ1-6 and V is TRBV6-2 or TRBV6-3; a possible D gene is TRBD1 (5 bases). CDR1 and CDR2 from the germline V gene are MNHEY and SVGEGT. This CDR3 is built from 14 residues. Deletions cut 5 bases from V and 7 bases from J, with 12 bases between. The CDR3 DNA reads TGTGCCAGCAGTCCGGGACCGGAAAATTCACCCCTCCACTTT. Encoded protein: CASSPGPENSPLHF.

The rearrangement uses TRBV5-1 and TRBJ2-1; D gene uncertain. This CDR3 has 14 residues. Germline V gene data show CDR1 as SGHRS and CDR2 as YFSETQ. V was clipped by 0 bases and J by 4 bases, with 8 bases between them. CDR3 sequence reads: CASSLATGYNEQFF. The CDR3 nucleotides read TGCGCCAGCAGCTTGGCTACGGGTTACAATGAGCAGTTCTTC.

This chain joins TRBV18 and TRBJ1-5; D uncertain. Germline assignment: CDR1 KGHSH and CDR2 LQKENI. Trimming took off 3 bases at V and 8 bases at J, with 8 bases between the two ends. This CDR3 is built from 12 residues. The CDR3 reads CASSPSEKPQHF. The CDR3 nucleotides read TGTGCCAGCTCACCGTCCGAGAAGCCCCAGCATTTT.

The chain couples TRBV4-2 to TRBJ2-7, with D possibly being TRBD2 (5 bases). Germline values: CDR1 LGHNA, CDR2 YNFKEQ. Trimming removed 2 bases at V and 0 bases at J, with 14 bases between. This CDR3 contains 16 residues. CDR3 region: CASSQTGLAYSYEQYF. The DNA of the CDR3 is TGTGCCAGCAGCCAAACGGGCCTAGCCTACTCCTACGAGCAGTACTTC.

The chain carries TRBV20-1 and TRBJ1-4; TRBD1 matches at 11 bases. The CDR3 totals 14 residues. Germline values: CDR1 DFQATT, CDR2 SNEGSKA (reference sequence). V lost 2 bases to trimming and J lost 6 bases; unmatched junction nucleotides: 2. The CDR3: CSARLGQGDEKLFF. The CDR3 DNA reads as TGCAGTGCTAGATTGGGACAGGGGGATGAAAAACTGTTTTTT.

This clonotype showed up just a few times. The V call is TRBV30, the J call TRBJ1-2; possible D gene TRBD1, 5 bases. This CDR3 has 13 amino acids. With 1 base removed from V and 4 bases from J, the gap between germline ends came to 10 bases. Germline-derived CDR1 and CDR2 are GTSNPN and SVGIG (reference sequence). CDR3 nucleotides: TGTGCCTGGAGTGCTGGGACCCGCTATGGCTACACCTTC. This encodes CAWSAGTRYGYTF.

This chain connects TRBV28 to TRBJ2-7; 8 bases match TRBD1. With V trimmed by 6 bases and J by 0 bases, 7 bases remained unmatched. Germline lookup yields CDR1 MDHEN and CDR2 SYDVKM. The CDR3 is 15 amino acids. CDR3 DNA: TGTGCCAGCAGCAAAAACAGGGGGAGCTCCTACGAGCAGTACTTC. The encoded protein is CASSKNRGSSYEQYF. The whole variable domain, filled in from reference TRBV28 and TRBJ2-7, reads DVKVTQSSRYLVKRTGEKVFLECVQDMDHENMFWYRQDPGLGLRLIYFSYDVKMKEKGDIPEGYSVSREKKERFSLILESASTNQTSMYLCASSKNRGSSYEQYFGPGTRLTVT.

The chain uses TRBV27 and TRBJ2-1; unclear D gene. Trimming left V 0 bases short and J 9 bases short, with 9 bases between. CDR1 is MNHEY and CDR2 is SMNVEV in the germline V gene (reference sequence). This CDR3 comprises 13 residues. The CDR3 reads CASSLSWQFEQFF. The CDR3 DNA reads TGTGCCAGCAGTTTATCGTGGCAGTTTGAGCAGTTCTTC.

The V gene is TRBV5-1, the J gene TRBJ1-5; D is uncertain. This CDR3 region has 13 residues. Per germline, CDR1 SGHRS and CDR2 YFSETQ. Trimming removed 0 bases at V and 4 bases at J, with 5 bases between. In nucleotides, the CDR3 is TGCGCCAGCAGCTTGGGGGAAAATCAGCCCCAGCATTTT. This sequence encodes CASSLGENQPQHF.

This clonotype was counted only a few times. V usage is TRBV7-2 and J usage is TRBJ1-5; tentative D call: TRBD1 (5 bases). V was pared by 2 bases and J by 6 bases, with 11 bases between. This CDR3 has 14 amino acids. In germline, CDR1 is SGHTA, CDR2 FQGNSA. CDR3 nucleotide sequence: TGTGCCAGCAGCTTATGGGGGGAGGGTCAGCCCCAGCATTTT. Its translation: CASSLWGEGQPQHF.

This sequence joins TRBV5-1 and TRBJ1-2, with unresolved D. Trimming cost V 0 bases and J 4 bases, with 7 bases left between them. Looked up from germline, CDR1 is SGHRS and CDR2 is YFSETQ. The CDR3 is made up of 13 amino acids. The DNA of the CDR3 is TGCGCCAGCAGCTTGGCCGGGAGCTATGGCTACACCTTC. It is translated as CASSLAGSYGYTF.

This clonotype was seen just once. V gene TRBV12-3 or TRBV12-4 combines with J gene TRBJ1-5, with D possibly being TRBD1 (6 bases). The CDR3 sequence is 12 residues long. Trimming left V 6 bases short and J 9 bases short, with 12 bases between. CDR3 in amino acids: CASSHQGRPQHF. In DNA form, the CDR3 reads TGTGCCAGCAGCCACCAGGGGAGGCCCCAGCATTTT.

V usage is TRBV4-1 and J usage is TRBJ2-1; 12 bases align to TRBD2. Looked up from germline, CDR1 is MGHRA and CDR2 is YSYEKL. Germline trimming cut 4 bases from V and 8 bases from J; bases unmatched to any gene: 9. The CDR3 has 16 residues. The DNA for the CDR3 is TGCGCCAGCAGCCTTCGACTAGCGGGGGTAGGGGATGAGCAGTTCTTC. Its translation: CASSLRLAGVGDEQFF.

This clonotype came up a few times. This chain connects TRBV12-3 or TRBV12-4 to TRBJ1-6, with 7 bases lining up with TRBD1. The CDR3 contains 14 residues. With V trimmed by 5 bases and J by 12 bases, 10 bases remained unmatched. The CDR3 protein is CASSPRRTGVPLHF. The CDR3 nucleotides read TGTGCCAGCAGTCCGCGCCGGACAGGTGTACCCCTCCACTTT.

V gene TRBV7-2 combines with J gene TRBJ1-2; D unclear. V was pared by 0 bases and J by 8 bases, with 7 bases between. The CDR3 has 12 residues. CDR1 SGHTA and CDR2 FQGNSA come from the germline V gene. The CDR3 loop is CASSLAAEGYTF. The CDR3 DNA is TGTGCCAGCAGCTTAGCCGCGGAGGGCTACACCTTC. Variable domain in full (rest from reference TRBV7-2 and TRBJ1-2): GAGVSQSPSNKVTEKGKDVELRCDPISGHTALYWYRQSLGQGLEFLIYFQGNSAPDKSGLPSDRFSAERTGGSVSTLTIQRTQQEDSAVYLCASSLAAEGYTFGSGTRLTVV.

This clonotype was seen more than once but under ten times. This CDR3 is CASKARGYNSPLHF. The CDR3 DNA reads as TGCGCCAGCAAAGCCAGGGGGTATAATTCACCCCTCCACTTT. The J gene is TRBJ1-6, the V gene TRBV10-2, with 7 bases lining up with TRBD1. CDR1 WSHSY and CDR2 SAAADI come from the germline V gene. This CDR3 has 14 residues. J lost 4 bases, V lost 7 bases, and 4 bases had no gene match.

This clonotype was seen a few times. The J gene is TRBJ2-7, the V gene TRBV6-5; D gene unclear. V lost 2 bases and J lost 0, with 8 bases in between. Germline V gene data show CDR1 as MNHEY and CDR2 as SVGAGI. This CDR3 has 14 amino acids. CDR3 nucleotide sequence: TGTGCCAGCAGTTACGGGTGGGACTCCTACGAGCAGTACTTC. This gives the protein CASSYGWDSYEQYF.

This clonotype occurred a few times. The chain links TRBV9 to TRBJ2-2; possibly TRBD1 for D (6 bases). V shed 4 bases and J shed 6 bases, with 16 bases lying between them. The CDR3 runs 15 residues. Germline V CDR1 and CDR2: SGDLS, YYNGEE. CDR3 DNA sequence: TGTGCCAGCAGCACAGGGACCGTAGTCGCCGGGGAGCTGTTTTTT. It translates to CASSTGTVVAGELFF.

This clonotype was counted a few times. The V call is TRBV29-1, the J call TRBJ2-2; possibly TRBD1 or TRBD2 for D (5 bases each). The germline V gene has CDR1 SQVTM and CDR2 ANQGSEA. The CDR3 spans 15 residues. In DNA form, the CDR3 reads TGCAGTCCCTCGGGGCCCCTTCGGAACACCGGGGAGCTGTTTTTT. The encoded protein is CSPSGPLRNTGELFF.

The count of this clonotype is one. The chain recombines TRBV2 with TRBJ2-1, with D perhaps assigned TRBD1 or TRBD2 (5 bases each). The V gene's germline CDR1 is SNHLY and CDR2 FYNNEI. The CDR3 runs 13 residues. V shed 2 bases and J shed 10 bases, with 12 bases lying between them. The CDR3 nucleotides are TGTGCCAGCAGTGAATTCGGGGCTGGGGAGCAGTTCTTC. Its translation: CASSEFGAGEQFF.

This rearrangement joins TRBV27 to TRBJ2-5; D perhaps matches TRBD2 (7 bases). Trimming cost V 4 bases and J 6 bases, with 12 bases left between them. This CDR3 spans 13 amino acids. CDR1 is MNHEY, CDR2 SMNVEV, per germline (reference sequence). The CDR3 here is CASSSRGGQTQYF. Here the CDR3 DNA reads TGTGCCAGCAGTTCCAGGGGAGGGCAGACCCAGTACTTC.